The 9 T cell receptor beta chains below were found in one sample sequenced in a study of monozygotic twins with inflammatory bowel disease (dated by TCRdb to between 2018 and 2021). Libraries were constructed by 5' RACE. Sequencing took place on an Illumina HiSeq 2500. Reads reprocessed by TCRdb are summarized as one entry per CDR3 protein sequence, and DNA is absent. The table of this sample itemizes about 140,000 distinct CDR3 sequences. Roughly 2.5% of the sample lies in the top ten. The material sequenced was blood. These receptors all come from a human donor with ulcerative colitis or Crohn's disease, or a healthy co-twin of an affected twin (not recorded which).

The chain employs TRBV27 and TRBJ1-1; TCRdb's assignment of TRBD1 cannot be checked, as there is no DNA. Per germline, CDR1 MNHEY and CDR2 SMNVEV (reference sequence). This CDR3 contains 16 residues. The CDR3 loop reads CASSPSTGALNTEAFF.

This chain joins TRBV6-2 or TRBV6-3 and TRBJ1-5; TCRdb returns TRBD1, unconfirmable since there is no DNA. This CDR3 spans 16 amino acids. Germline values: CDR1 MNHEY, CDR2 SVGEGT. The CDR3 sequence: CASSYDRTGSNQPQHF.

This chain joins TRBV7-6 and TRBJ2-5. The CDR3 length is 13 residues. Germline V CDR1 and CDR2: SGHVS, FNYEAQ. The CDR3 loop is CASSLSGGETQYF.

V and J are TRBV27 and TRBJ2-7; TCRdb's assignment of TRBD1 cannot be checked, as there is no DNA. The CDR3 spans 15 residues. Germline V lookup: CDR1 MNHEY, CDR2 SMNVEV (reference sequence). Here the CDR3 reads CASSLTVLSSYEQYF.

The V call is TRBV7-9, the J call TRBJ1-5. CDR3 length equals 12 residues. Germline V gene data show CDR1 as SEHNR and CDR2 as FQNEAQ (reference sequence). The CDR3 loop is CASSVEYQPQHF.

The chain uses TRBV9 and TRBJ1-2; absent DNA, TCRdb's TRBD1 call cannot be checked. The V gene's germline CDR1 is SGDLS and CDR2 YYNGEE. The CDR3 is made up of 15 amino acids. CDR3 protein: CASSATGGSNYGYTF.

The gene calls are TRBV4-3 and TRBJ2-1. CDR1 LGHNA and CDR2 YSLEER come from the germline V gene. The CDR3 runs to 15 residues. CDR3 in amino acids: CASSQDPATYNEQFF.

This rearrangement joins TRBV29-1 to TRBJ2-6; TCRdb proposes TRBD1, but this gene call is untestable without DNA. The CDR3 length is 17 residues. Per the germline V gene, CDR1 is SQVTM and CDR2 is ANQGSEA. The CDR3 here is CSVDVGQGRPGANVLTF.

The chain combines TRBV9 with TRBJ2-7; the TCRdb D gene call, TRBD1, has no DNA to confirm it. CDR3 length equals 14 residues. Germline V gene lookup returns CDR1 SGDLS and CDR2 YYNGEE. This chain's CDR3 is CASSSLDRADEQYF.